The sequence of this T cell receptor (beta chain) was determined in a study of shared clonotypes between healthy human individuals (dated by TCRdb to about 2020). Describing the broader study: A few men and a couple of women, aged 18 to 49 years, made up the cohort. Per donor, leukapheresis produced somewhere between about 0.8 and 9 billion PBMCs. To estimate repertoire size and how much clonotypes are shared between individuals, the study performed deep sequencing of blood TCR repertoires from a few healthy adults. Different laboratories and diverse techniques were used to prepare libraries and sequence TCR repertoires, to increase sequencing depth and limit assay-specific biases. The research as a whole found: Only blood was sampled, and tissue TCR repertoires likely differ from those in blood. Based on pairwise subsampling, the degree of clonotype sharing among donors was expected to be affected by sequencing depth. The small number of donors limited the genetic and exposure-history diversity represented.

TCR CDR3 regions were amplified from genomic DNA by multiplex PCR using the deep immunoSEQ assay. Extracted genomic DNA from each cell subset was spread evenly across all wells of several immunoSEQ 96-well plates, with each plate serving as a replicate. For unsorted PBMC, 250 to 350 ng genomic DNA, equal to about 29,000 T cell genomes, was loaded into each replicate PCR. Unsorted PBMC genomic DNA was sequenced across ten immunoSEQ deep assay plates. The purified libraries were quantified using a Qubit 3.0 fluorometer, sized with a Bioanalyzer 2100, and then quantified again using the KAPA Library Quantification kit. Each immunoSEQ 96-well plate was sequenced on its own single-read 150-cycle Illumina NextSeq 550 flow cell. In the original analysis: Because the immunoSEQ output held only junctional sequences and lacked quality scores, the filtering could not match the filtering applied to full-length reads. To assign V/J genes and CDR3, sequences were annotated against IMGT germline references using PyIR, a Python wrapper for IgBLAST v1.9. Reads with weak V/J assignments (E-value above 1e-6), missing CDR3, stop codons, out-of-frame junctions, or ambiguous translated residues were removed. V3J clonotypes were defined as sequences sharing an identical inferred V gene, J gene, and CDR3 amino acid sequence. To compute the percentage overlap between repertoires, the number of shared unique clonotypes was divided by the size of the smaller repertoire. RTK rarefaction, the Chao1 estimator, and Recon v2.1 estimates of unobserved clonotypes were used to assess repertoire richness. Entries here come from immuneACCESS through TCRdb and include only in-frame sequences with V and J called. Some clones fail to appear in such tables; in the studies checked, an unresolved V gene covers under half of the shortfall, and the cause of the remainder is unknown. Clone size and the V and J calls come from that table; the DNA yielded D and trimming. Present in this sample are about 600,000 clones, around 78% of which were seen just once. The ten largest clones represent about 11% of the sample.

There are a few counts of this clone. The antigen it recognizes is unknown. Base qualities are missing; no much larger clone stands one base away. The donors were healthy, HIV-negative adults with no recently reported acute infections or vaccinations. Every donor was a Caucasian adult living in Nashville, Tennessee, USA. For unsorted samples, 96 million or so PBMCs were counted, and genomic DNA was extracted using the QIAamp DNA Blood Mini kit. Blood was collected by leukapheresis, and PBMCs were isolated by Ficoll-Histopaque density gradient centrifugation and then cryopreserved in liquid nitrogen vapor phase. The germline V gene specifies MDHEN as CDR1 and SYDVKM as CDR2. The V end loses 6 bases and the J end loses 6 bases, and a stretch of 14 bases separates them. The CDR3 starts with the cysteine, ends with the phenylalanine, and has 14 residues. Only CDR3 DNA is held: 42 bases, read in frame from base 1.

The chain links TRBV28 with TRBJ2-2, and the D gene may be TRBD1, 6 bases matching. This sequence originates from a woman aged 40 to 50 in good health. Some clones in this sample may be carry-over from other donors' samples. Sequencing used PBMCs. CDR3 reads: CASRRPQGAGELFF. The nucleotides read TGTGCCAGCAGACGCCCACAGGGTGCCGGGGAGCTGTTTTTT.